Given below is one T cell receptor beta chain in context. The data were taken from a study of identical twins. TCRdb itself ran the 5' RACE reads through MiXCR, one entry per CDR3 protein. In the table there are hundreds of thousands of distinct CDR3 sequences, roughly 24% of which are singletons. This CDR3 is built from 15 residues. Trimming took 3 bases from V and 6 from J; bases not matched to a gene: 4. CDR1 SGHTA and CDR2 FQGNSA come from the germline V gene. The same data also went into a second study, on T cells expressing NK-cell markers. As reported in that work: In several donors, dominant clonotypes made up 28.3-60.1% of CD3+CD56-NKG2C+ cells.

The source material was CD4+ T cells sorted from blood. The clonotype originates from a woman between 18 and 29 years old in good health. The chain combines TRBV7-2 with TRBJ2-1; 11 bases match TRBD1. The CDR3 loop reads CASSLDRGLINEQFF. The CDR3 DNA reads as TGTGCCAGCAGCTTGGACAGGGGGCTGATCAATGAGCAGTTCTTC.